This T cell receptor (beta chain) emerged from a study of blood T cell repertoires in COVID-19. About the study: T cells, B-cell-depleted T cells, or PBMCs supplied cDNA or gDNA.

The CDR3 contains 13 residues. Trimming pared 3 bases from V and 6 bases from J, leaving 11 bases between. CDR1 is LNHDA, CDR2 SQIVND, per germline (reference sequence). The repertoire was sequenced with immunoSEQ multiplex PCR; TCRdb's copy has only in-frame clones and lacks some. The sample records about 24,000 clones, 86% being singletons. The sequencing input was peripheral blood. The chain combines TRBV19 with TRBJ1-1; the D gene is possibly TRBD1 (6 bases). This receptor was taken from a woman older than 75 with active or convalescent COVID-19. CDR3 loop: CASSIQGTAEAFF. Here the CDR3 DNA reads TGTGCCAGTAGTATTCAGGGGACGGCTGAAGCTTTCTTT.